This T cell receptor (beta chain) appears in the sequencing data of a study of blood T cell repertoires in COVID-19. Study overall: Sites in the United States, Italy and Spain provided acute and convalescent COVID-19 samples. PBMCs, B-cell-depleted T cells, or T cells were the source of the cDNA or gDNA that made up the material.

Per the original data handling: Researchers report that nucleated cell counts were estimated from reference gene primer amplification. TCRdb's table, derived via immunoSEQ multiplex PCR, lists solely in-frame clones and lacks some. D and trimming come from the DNA, and the V and J calls and clone size come from that table. The sample includes approximately 240,000 clones, 83% of them seen just once. V was clipped by 3 bases and J by 4 bases, with 13 bases between them. The CDR3 consists of 15 residues. Germline V gene lookup returns CDR1 SGHKS and CDR2 YYEKEE (reference sequence). The clonotype comes from a human donor in a cohort sampled during active COVID-19. The chain joins TRBV5-5 to TRBJ2-2; tentatively, D is TRBD1 (6 bases). The sequenced material came from peripheral blood. For the CDR3, the DNA is TGTGCCAGCAGCTCAACAGGGTACGGCACCGGGGAGCTGTTTTTT. Protein product: CASSSTGYGTGELFF.